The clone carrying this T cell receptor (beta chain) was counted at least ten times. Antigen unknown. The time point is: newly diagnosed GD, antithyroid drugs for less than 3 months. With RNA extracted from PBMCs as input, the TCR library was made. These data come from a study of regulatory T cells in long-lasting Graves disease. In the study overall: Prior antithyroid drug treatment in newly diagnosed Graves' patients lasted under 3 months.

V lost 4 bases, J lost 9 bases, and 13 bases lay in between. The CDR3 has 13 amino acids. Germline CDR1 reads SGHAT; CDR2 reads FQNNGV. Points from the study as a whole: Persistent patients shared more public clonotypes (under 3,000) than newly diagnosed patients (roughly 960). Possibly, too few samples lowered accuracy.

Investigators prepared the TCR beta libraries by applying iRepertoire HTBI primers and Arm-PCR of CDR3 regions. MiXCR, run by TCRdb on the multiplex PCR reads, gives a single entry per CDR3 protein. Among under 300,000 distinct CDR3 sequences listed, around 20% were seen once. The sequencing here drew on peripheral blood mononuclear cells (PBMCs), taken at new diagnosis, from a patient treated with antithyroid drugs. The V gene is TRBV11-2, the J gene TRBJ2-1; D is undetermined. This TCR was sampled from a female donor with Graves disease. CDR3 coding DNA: TGTGCCAGCAGCTCATTGGGTAAAGGTGAGCAGTTCTTC. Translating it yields CASSSLGKGEQFF.